The source of this T cell receptor (beta chain) is a study of response to subunit inactivated influenza vaccine. TCRdb processed the RT-PCR reads anew with MiXCR; each CDR3 protein has one entry. This table holds roughly 630,000 distinct CDR3 sequences, around 15% found once. Trimming pared 4 bases from V and 3 bases from J, leaving 14 bases between. Germline V gene sequence: CDR1 SGHKS, CDR2 YYEKEE (reference sequence). The CDR3 spans 15 residues. Sequencing was performed on PBMCs from blood, taken less than 15 days before vaccination. This clonotype was sampled from a man over 45 who received an inactivated influenza vaccine. This chain uses TRBV5-5 with TRBJ2-1; tentative D call: TRBD2 (7 bases). In DNA, the CDR3 is TGTGCCAGCAGCAGGCAAGGGGGGGACTACAATGAGCAGTTCTTC. Amino acids: CASSRQGGDYNEQFF.